The sequence of this T cell receptor beta chain was determined in a study of CD8 T cells in ankylosing spondylitis. Study outcomes and limitations: Researchers report that disease-linked clones proved CD8+ and relatively rare in peripheral blood. Disease-linked clones reportedly concentrated significantly in matched ankylosing spondylitis synovial fluid. The study identified a TCR beta motif of several highly homologous variants that appeared characteristic of ankylosing spondylitis blood.

Quantitative 5'-RACE with molecular barcodes produced the TCR beta libraries. TCRdb ran MiXCR on the 5' RACE reads and lists one entry per CDR3 protein. Of about 330,000 distinct CDR3 sequences in the sample, around 8% are singletons; the top ten hold roughly 15%. This clonotype showed up just a few times. Its specificity is not known. Germline CDR1 and CDR2: SGHTA and FQGNSA. The ends were cut back, 5 bases at V and 6 bases at J, with 13 bases in the middle. The CDR3 totals 13 residues. This TCR came from a male donor with ankylosing spondylitis. This chain joins TRBV7-2 and TRBJ1-1; D perhaps matches TRBD1 (5 bases). Sequenced material: blood, either unsorted or a sorted T cell fraction (not recorded which). For the CDR3, the DNA is TGTGCCAGCAGCCAGGGTTCCCCCCCTGAAGCTTTCTTT. This gives the protein CASSQGSPPEAFF.